The clone carrying this T cell receptor (beta chain) was picked up a small number of times. Antigen unknown. This record comes from a study of T cells in Graves' hyperthyroidism and ophthalmopathy. V lost 6 bases, J lost 5 bases, and 11 bases lay in between. This CDR3 is built from 13 residues. Germline V CDR1 and CDR2: LNHDA, SQIVND (reference sequence). Findings and limits, study-wide: Most thyroid-expanded clonotypes above 0.001 were also found in blood. From stable hyperthyroidism, ophthalmopathy was separated by a 13 V-J model.

TCR beta CDR3 region amplification was performed from RNA transcripts. An initial round of RT-PCR targeting the TCR CDR3 relied on the HTBI primer set. TCRdb itself ran the multiplex PCR reads through MiXCR, one entry per CDR3 protein. The sample yields 400,000 to 600,000 distinct CDR3 sequences, 15% to 20% seen once. Patients having uncontrolled infection, another autoimmune disease, pregnancy or lactation were not included. The sequenced sample was blood. The source is a woman aged 30 to 39 with Graves' ophthalmopathy. The chain recombines TRBV19 with TRBJ1-5; the D is unclear. The CDR3 nucleotides are TGTGCCAGTAGCTGGGATGCGGATCAGCCCCAGCATTTT. Its translation: CASSWDADQPQHF.